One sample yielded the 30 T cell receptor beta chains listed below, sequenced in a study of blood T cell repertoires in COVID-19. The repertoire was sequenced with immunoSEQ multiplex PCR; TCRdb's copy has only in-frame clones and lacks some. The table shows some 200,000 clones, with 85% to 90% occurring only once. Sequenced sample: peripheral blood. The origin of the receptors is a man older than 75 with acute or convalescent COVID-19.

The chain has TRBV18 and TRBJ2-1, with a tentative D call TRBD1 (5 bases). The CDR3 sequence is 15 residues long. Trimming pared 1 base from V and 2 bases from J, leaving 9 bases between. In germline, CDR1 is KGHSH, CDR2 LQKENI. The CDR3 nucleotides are TGTGCCAGCTCACCACTACAGGTACCCTACAATGAGCAGTTCTTC. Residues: CASSPLQVPYNEQFF.

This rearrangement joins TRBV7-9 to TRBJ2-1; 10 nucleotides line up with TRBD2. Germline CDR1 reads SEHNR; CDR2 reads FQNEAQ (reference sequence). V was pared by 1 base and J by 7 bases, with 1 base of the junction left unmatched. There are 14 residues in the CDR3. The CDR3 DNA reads TGTGCCAGCAGCTTAGTACTAGCGGGGAATGAGCAGTTCTTC. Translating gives CASSLVLAGNEQFF.

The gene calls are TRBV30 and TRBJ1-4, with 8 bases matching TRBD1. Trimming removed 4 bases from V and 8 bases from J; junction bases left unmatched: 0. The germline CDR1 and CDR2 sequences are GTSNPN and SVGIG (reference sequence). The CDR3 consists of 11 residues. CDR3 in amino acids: CAWNRGEKLFF. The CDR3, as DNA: TGTGCCTGGAACAGGGGGGAAAAACTGTTTTTT.

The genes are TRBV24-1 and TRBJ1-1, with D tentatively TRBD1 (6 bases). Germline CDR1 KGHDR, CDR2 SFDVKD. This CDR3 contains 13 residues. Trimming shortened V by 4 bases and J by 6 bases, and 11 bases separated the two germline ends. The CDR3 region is CATSEHRESEAFF. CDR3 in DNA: TGTGCCACCAGTGAACACAGGGAATCTGAAGCTTTCTTT.

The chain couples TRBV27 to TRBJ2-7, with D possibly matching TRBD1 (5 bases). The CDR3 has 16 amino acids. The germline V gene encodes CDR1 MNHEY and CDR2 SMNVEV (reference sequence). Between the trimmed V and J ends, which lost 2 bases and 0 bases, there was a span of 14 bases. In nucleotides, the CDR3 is TGTGCCAGCAGTTTAATGGGCCTAGACAGCTCCTACGAGCAGTACTTC. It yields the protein CASSLMGLDSSYEQYF.

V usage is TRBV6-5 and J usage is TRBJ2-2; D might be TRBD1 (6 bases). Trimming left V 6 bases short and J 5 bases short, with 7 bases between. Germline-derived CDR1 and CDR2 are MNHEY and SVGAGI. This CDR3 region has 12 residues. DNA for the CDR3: TGTGCCAGCAGCAGGGGTACCGGGGAGCTGTTTTTT. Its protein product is CASSRGTGELFF.

CDR3 nucleotide sequence: TGTGCCAGCAGGGGGCAGGCCAGGGATGGCTACACCTTC. Protein product: CASRGQARDGYTF. This chain links TRBV28 with TRBJ1-2, with a tentative D call TRBD1 (5 bases). The germline V and J ends were trimmed by 6 bases and 6 bases, with 14 bases remaining between them. Germline CDR1 MDHEN, CDR2 SYDVKM. The CDR3 extends over 13 amino acids.

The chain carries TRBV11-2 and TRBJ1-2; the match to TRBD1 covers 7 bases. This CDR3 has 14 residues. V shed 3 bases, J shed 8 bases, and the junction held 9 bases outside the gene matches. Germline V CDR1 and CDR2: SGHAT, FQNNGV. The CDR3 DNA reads TGTGCCAGCAGCTTTAGCCGGGACAGTGGAGGCTACACCTTC. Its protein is CASSFSRDSGGYTF.

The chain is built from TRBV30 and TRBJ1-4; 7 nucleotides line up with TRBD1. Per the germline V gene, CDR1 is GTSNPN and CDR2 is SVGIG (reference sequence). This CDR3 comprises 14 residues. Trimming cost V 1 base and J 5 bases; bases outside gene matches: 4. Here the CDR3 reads CAWSGDSGNEKLFF. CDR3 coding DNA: TGTGCCTGGAGTGGGGACAGTGGAAATGAAAAACTGTTTTTT. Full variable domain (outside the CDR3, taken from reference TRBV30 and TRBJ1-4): SQTIHQWPATLVQPVGSPLSLECTVEGTSNPNLYWYRQAAGRGLQLLFYSVGIGQISSEVPQNLSASRPQDRQFILSSKKLLLSDSGFYLCAWSGDSGNEKLFFGSGTQLSVL.

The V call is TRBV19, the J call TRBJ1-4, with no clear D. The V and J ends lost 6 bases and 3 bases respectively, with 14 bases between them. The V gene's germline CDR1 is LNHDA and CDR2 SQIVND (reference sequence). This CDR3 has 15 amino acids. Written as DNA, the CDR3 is TGTGCCAGTAGATCAAAGGGAGGACCTAATGAAAAACTGTTTTTT. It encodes CASRSKGGPNEKLFF.

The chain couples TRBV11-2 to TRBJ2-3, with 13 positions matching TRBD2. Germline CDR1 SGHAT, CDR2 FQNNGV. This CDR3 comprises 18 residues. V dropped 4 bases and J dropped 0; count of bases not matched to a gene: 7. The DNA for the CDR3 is TGTGCCAGCAGCTCCGGGACTAGCGGGGCCACTAGCACAGATACGCAGTATTTT. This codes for CASSSGTSGATSTDTQYF. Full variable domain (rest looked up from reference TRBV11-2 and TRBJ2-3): EAGVAQSPRYKIIEKRQSVAFWCNPISGHATLYWYQQILGQGPKLLIQFQNNGVVDDSQLPKDRFSAERLKGVDSTLKIQPAKLEDSAVYLCASSSGTSGATSTDTQYFGPGTRLTVL.

The CDR3 DNA reads TGTGCCATCAGTGAATCGTCGGATGAGCAGTTCTTC. Protein: CAISESSDEQFF. This chain uses TRBV10-3 with TRBJ2-1; D is ambiguous. Germline V gene lookup returns CDR1 ENHRY and CDR2 SYGVKD. The germline V and J ends were trimmed by 3 bases and 8 bases, with 8 bases remaining between them. The CDR3 runs to 12 residues.

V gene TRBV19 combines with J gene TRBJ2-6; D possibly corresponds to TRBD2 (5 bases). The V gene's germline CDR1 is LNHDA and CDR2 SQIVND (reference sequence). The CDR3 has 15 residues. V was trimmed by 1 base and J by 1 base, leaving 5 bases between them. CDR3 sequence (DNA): TGTGCCAGTAGTATAGGAGGGTCTGGGGCCAACGTCCTGACTTTC. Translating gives CASSIGGSGANVLTF.

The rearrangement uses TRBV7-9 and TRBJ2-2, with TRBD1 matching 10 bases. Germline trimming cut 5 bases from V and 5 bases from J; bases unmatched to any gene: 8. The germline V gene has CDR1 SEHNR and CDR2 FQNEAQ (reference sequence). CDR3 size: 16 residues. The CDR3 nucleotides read TGTGCCAGCAGCCCATACGGACAGGGGGTTACCGGGGAGCTGTTTTTT. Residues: CASSPYGQGVTGELFF.

The CDR3 DNA reads as TGTGCCAGCAGATCTAGCGGTCTCAATGAGCAGTTCTTC. Its translation is CASRSSGLNEQFF. V usage is TRBV28 and J usage is TRBJ2-1; TRBD2 aligns across 7 bases. J lost 6 bases, V lost 6 bases, and 5 bases had no gene match. Germline-derived CDR1 and CDR2 are MDHEN and SYDVKM. This CDR3 region has 13 residues.

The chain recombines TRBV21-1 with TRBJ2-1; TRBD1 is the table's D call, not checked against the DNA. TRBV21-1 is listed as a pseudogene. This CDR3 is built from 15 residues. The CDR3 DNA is TGTGCCAGGGTCCCGGGACAGGGGAGCCACAATGAGCAGTTCTTC. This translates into CARVPGQGSHNEQFF.

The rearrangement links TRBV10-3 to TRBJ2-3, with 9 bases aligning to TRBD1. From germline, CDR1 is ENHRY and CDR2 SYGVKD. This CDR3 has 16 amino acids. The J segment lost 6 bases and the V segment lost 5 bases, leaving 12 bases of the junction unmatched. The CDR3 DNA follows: TGTGCCATCAGTAGGGCCGACAGGGGGGGCCGTGATACGCAGTATTTT. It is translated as CAISRADRGGRDTQYF.

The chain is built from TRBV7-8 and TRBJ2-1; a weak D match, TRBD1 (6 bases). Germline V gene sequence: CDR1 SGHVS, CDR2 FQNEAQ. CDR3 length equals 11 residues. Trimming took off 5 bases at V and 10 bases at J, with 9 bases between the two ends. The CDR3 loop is CASSMGQEQFF. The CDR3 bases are TGTGCCAGCAGCATGGGACAAGAGCAGTTCTTC.

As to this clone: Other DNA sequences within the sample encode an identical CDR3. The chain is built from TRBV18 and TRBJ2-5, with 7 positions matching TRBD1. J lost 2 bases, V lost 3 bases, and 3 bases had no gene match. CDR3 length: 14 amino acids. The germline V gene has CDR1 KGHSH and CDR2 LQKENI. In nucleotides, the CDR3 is TGTGCCAGCTCACCGACGGGACAGCAAGAGACCCAGTACTTC. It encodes CASSPTGQQETQYF.

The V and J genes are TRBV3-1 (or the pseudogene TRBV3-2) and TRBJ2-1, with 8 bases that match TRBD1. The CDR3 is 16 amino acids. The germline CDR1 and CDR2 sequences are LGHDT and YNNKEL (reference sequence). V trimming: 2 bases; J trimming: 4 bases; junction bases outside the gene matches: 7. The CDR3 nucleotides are TGTGCCAGCAGCCAAAAATTCGACAGGGGATACAATGAGCAGTTCTTC. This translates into CASSQKFDRGYNEQFF.

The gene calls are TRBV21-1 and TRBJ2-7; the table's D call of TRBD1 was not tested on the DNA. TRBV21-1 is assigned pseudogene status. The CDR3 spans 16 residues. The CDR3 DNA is TGTGCCAGCAGCCCGGTCAGGGCCCCGGGTCGTTACGAGCAGTACGTC. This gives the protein CASSPVRAPGRYEQYV.

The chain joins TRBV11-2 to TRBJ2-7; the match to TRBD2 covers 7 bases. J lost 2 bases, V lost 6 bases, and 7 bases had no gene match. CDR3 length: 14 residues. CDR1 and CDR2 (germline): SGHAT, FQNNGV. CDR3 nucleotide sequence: TGTGCCAGCAGGGCTAGCGGCTCGACCTACGAGCAGTACTTC. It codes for CASRASGSTYEQYF.

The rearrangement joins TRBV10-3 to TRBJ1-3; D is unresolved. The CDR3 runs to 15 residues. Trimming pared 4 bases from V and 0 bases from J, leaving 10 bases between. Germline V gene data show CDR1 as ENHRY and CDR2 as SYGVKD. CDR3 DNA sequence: TGTGCCATCAGTGCTTCACATATCTCTGGAAACACCATATATTTT. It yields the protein CAISASHISGNTIYF.

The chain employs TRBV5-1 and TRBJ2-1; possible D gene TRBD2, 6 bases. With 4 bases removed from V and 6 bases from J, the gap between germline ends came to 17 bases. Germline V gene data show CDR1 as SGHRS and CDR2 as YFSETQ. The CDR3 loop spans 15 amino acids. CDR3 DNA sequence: TGCGCCAGCAGCCCTCTGGGCGGGAATGCCAATGAGCAGTTCTTC. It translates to CASSPLGGNANEQFF. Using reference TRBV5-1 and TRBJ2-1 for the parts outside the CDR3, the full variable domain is KAGVTQTPRYLIKTRGQQVTLSCSPISGHRSVSWYQQTPGQGLQFLFEYFSETQRNKGNFPGRFSGRQFSNSRSEMNVSTLELGDSALYLCASSPLGGNANEQFFGPGTRLTVL.

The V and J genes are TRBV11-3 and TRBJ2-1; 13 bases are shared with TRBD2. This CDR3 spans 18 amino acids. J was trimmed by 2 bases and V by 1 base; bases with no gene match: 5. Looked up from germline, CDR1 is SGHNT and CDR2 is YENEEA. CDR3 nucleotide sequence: TGTGCCAGCAGCTTAGGAGCGACTAGCGGGAGGACCTACAATGAGCAGTTCTTC. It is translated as CASSLGATSGRTYNEQFF.

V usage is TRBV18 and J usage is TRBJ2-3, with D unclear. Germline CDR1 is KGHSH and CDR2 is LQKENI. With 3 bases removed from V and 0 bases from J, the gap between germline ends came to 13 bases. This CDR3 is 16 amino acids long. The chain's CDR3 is CASSPGFGPSTDTQYF. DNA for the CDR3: TGTGCCAGCTCACCCGGTTTTGGGCCAAGCACAGATACGCAGTATTTT.

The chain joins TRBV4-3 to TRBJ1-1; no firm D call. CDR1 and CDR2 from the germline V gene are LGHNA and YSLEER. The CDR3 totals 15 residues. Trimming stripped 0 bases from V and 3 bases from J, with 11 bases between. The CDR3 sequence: CASSQDSGWDTEAFF. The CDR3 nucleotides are TGCGCCAGCAGCCAAGATTCGGGGTGGGACACTGAAGCTTTCTTT.

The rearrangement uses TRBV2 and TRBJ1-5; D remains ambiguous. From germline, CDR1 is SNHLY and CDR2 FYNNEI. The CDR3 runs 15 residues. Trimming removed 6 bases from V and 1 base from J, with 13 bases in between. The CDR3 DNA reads TGTGCCAGCAGGGCCCGTCAATTCAGCAATCAGCCCCAGCATTTT. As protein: CASRARQFSNQPQHF.

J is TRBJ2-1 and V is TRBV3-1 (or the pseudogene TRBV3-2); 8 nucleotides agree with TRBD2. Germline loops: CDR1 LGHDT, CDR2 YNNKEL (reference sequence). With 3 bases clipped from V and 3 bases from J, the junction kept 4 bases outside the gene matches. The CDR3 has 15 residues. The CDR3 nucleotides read TGTGCCAGCAGCCAGAAGCGGGAGTACTACAATGAGCAGTTCTTC. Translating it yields CASSQKREYYNEQFF.

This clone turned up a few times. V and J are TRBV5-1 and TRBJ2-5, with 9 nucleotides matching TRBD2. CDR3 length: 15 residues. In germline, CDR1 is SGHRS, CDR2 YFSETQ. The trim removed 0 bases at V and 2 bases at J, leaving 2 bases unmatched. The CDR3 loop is CASSLGTSVQETQYF. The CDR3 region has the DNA TGCGCCAGCAGCTTGGGGACTAGCGTACAAGAGACCCAGTACTTC.